Given below is one T cell receptor (beta chain) in context. Its antigen is as yet unknown. The germline V gene encodes CDR1 SGHRS and CDR2 YFSETQ. Trimming removed 0 bases from V and 2 bases from J; junction bases left unmatched: 4. This CDR3 is built from 16 residues. The sample is drawn from a study of T cell responses to AZD1222 COVID-19 vaccine. Study-wide results and limits: The donor group comprised mostly white British people and more females; the analysis possibly underestimated clonal diversity. Reportedly, nearly half of unique spike TCRs recognized epitopes outside B.1.351/B.1.1.7 mutations. Compared with day 0, the breadth and depth of the Spike-specific TCR repertoire rose significantly after two doses of AZD1222.

Profiled with immunoSEQ multiplex PCR; TCRdb holds only in-frame clones, not every one. Of fewer than 100,000 clones listed, more than 70% are singletons. The source was peripheral blood, collected 28 days after the second AZD1222 dose. This sequence originates from an adult who received the AZD1222 COVID-19 vaccine. This chain links TRBV5-1 with TRBJ2-3; 9 nucleotides agree with TRBD2. For the CDR3, the DNA is TGCGCCAGCAGCTTGGTGCCTAGCGGGACCACAGATACGCAGTATTTT. This sequence encodes CASSLVPSGTTDTQYF.